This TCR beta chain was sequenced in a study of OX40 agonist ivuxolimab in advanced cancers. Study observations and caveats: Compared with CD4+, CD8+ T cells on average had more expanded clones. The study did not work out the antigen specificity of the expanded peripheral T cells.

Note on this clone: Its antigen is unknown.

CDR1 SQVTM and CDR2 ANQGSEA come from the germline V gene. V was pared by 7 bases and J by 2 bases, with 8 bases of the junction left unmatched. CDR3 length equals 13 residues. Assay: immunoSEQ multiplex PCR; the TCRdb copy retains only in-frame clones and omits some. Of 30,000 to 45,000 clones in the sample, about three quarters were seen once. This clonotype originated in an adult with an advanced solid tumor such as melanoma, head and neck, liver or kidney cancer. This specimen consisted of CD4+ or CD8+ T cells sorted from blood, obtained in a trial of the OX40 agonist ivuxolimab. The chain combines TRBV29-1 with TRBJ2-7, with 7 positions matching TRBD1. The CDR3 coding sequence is TGCAGCGCCACAAGGGGGCAGGCCTACGAGCAGTACTTC. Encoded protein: CSATRGQAYEQYF.